This T cell receptor beta chain was sequenced in a study of cytomegalovirus exposure and HLA in healthy donors. Background on the study: The roughly 700 first-cohort repertoires shared a platform with the 130 or so validation repertoires, as reported in a later analysis.

Trimming removed 5 bases at V and 1 base at J, with 11 bases between. CDR3 length: 14 amino acids. Per the germline V gene, CDR1 is SGHTA and CDR2 is FQGNSA. The repertoire was sequenced with immunoSEQ multiplex PCR; TCRdb's copy has only in-frame clones and lacks some. Of 97,000 or so clones listed, more than 75% were seen once; the top ten hold around 6%. The V call is TRBV7-2, the J call TRBJ1-2, with D maybe TRBD1 (5 bases). The sequence came from a man aged 18 to 29 in good health and CMV-seropositive. The sequenced material came from PBMCs. CDR3 sequence (DNA): TGTGCCAGCAGCCCTCAGGGTGGTAACTATGGCTACACCTTC. Protein product: CASSPQGGNYGYTF.